The 29 T cell receptor beta chains in this list originate from one sample, sequenced in a study of T cell responses to AZD1222 COVID-19 vaccine. The protocol was immunoSEQ multiplex PCR, while the TCRdb copy is restricted to in-frame clones and leaves out a portion. The data hold 200,000 to 300,000 clones, with about 92% observed a single time. This material consisted of peripheral blood, taken on day 0 of AZD1222 vaccination. These receptors were taken from an adult in good health.

This clone was counted once. The rearrangement uses TRBV7-8 and TRBJ1-4; D perhaps matches TRBD1 (5 bases). The CDR3 runs 14 residues. V was trimmed by 1 base and J by 8 bases, leaving 11 bases between them. Looked up from germline, CDR1 is SGHVS and CDR2 is FQNEAQ. For the CDR3, the DNA is TGTGCCAGCAGCTTAGGGGAGGGACGGGAAAAACTGTTTTTT. This encodes CASSLGEGREKLFF.

This chain connects TRBV18 to TRBJ2-5; a possible D gene is TRBD2 (6 bases). The length of the CDR3 is 13 residues. Germline V gene sequence: CDR1 KGHSH, CDR2 LQKENI. V lost 3 bases to trimming and J lost 5 bases, with 10 bases between them. CDR3 nucleotides: TGTGCCAGCTCACCGGCAGGGAGGGAGACCCAGTACTTC. It is translated as CASSPAGRETQYF.

This clone has more than one count but fewer than ten. The chain links TRBV7-8 to TRBJ1-6; D unclear. From germline, CDR1 is SGHVS and CDR2 FQNEAQ. V was trimmed by 5 bases and J by 8 bases, leaving 10 bases between them. This CDR3 region has 13 residues. The CDR3 spells CASSTDTYSPLHF. CDR3 nucleotides: TGTGCCAGCAGCACCGACACCTATTCACCCCTCCACTTT.

This chain uses TRBV2 with TRBJ2-2; D is uncertain. The CDR3 sequence is 12 residues long. Trimming cost V 5 bases and J 3 bases, with 4 bases left between them. Germline CDR1 and CDR2: SNHLY and FYNNEI. The CDR3 spells CASSFYTGELFF. CDR3 bases: TGTGCCAGCAGTTTCTACACCGGGGAGCTGTTTTTT.

This chain connects TRBV2 to TRBJ2-7, with TRBD1 matching 9 bases. The germline CDR1 and CDR2 sequences are SNHLY and FYNNEI. This CDR3 contains 12 residues. V was pared by 10 bases and J by 5 bases, with 6 bases of the junction left unmatched. The CDR3 DNA reads TGTGCCACCTCGACAGGGGGTAACGAGCAGTACTTC. This translates into CATSTGGNEQYF. The full variable domain, completed using reference TRBV2 and TRBJ2-7, is EPEVTQTPSHQVTQMGQEVILRCVPISNHLYFYWYRQILGQKVEFLVSFYNNEISEKSEIFDDQFSVERPDGSNFTLKIRSTKLEDSAMYFCATSTGGNEQYFGPGTRLTVT.

This sequence joins TRBV11-2 and TRBJ2-3, with 9 nucleotides matching TRBD1. The CDR3 runs 14 residues. V lost 5 bases to trimming and J lost 3 bases; unmatched junction nucleotides: 3. Germline V lookup: CDR1 SGHAT, CDR2 FQNNGV. CDR3 coding DNA: TGTGCCAGCAGCCCAGACAGGGGGACAGATACGCAGTATTTT. Translating it yields CASSPDRGTDTQYF.

The chain has TRBV5-1 and TRBJ2-7; possible D gene TRBD2, 6 bases. CDR1 SGHRS and CDR2 YFSETQ come from the germline V gene. CDR3 size: 15 residues. Trimming removed 4 bases at V and 3 bases at J, with 17 bases between. The CDR3 here is CASSVLGREDYEQYF. Written as DNA, the CDR3 is TGCGCCAGCAGCGTACTGGGCAGGGAGGACTACGAGCAGTACTTC.

The gene calls are TRBV24-1 and TRBJ2-5, with TRBD1 matching 7 bases. This CDR3 is built from 15 residues. Looked up from germline, CDR1 is KGHDR and CDR2 is SFDVKD. V shed 5 bases and J 5 bases; nucleotides not matched to a gene: 10. Here the CDR3 DNA reads TGTGCCACCAGTGGAAGCAGGGGGATGGGGGAGACCCAGTACTTC. It specifies CATSGSRGMGETQYF.

The rearrangement uses TRBV2 and TRBJ1-4, with 10 bases aligning to TRBD1. The V and J ends lost 8 bases and 10 bases, in that order; junction bases with no gene match: 7. This CDR3 is 13 amino acids long. Germline V lookup: CDR1 SNHLY, CDR2 FYNNEI. The CDR3 is CASAPGTGVKLFF. As DNA, the CDR3 is TGTGCCAGCGCCCCCGGGACAGGGGTAAAACTGTTTTTT. Full variable domain (rest looked up from reference TRBV2 and TRBJ1-4): EPEVTQTPSHQVTQMGQEVILRCVPISNHLYFYWYRQILGQKVEFLVSFYNNEISEKSEIFDDQFSVERPDGSNFTLKIRSTKLEDSAMYFCASAPGTGVKLFFGSGTQLSVL.

CDR3 sequence reads: CASSLAFFWRTEAFF. CDR3 nucleotide sequence: TGTGCCAGCAGCTTAGCTTTCTTTTGGCGGACTGAAGCTTTCTTT. The chain employs TRBV7-9 and TRBJ1-1; D ambiguous. This CDR3 contains 15 residues. Trimming removed 0 bases at V and 5 bases at J, with 13 bases between. The V gene's germline CDR1 is SEHNR and CDR2 FQNEAQ (reference sequence).

This chain links TRBV5-4 with TRBJ1-2; D is undetermined. The CDR3 length is 14 residues. With 5 bases removed from V and 3 bases from J, the gap between germline ends came to 14 bases. Germline V gives CDR1 SGHNT, CDR2 YYREEE (reference sequence). CDR3 nucleotide sequence: TGTGCCAGCAGTCCCCGGGAGGCCGACTATGGCTACACCTTC. It encodes CASSPREADYGYTF.

J is TRBJ2-1 and V is TRBV9; 9 bases agree with TRBD2. In germline, CDR1 is SGDLS, CDR2 YYNGEE. The CDR3 length is 15 residues. The V gene end was trimmed by 4 bases and the J gene end by 6 bases; junction bases not matched to a gene: 8. CDR3 DNA sequence: TGTGCCAGCAGCCCGTTAGCGGGAGTGGGCAATGAGCAGTTCTTC. Protein product: CASSPLAGVGNEQFF.

This chain connects TRBV28 to TRBJ2-1, with 7 bases matching TRBD2. After removal of 6 bases from V and 5 bases from J, the junction contained 4 bases not matched to a gene. The germline V gene has CDR1 MDHEN and CDR2 SYDVKM. CDR3 size: 13 residues. The CDR3 sequence: CASRSGTHNEQFF. The CDR3 bases are TGTGCCAGCAGGAGCGGGACCCACAATGAGCAGTTCTTC.

V usage is TRBV27 and J usage is TRBJ2-7; 7 bases fit TRBD1. V lost 5 bases, J lost 5 bases, and 9 bases stayed unmatched. There are 14 residues in the CDR3. Germline V gives CDR1 MNHEY, CDR2 SMNVEV (reference sequence). This CDR3 reads CASSPYTTGNEQYF. DNA of the CDR3: TGTGCCAGCAGTCCATACACGACAGGGAACGAGCAGTACTTC.

Comments on this clone: This sample also contains other DNA sequences that code for the same CDR3. The genes are TRBV19 and TRBJ2-7; no clear D. This CDR3 comprises 13 residues. The V gene lost 1 base and the J gene lost 2 bases, with 6 bases spanning the gap. Germline V gene sequence: CDR1 LNHDA, CDR2 SQIVND (reference sequence). The CDR3 sequence: CASSIGRAYEQYF. CDR3 sequence (DNA): TGTGCCAGTAGTATAGGACGGGCCTACGAGCAGTACTTC.

This clone has a single count. The V gene is TRBV7-9, the J gene TRBJ2-5; tentatively, D is TRBD1 or TRBD2 (5 bases each). V lost 3 bases, J lost 2 bases, and 13 bases lay in between. The CDR3 is made up of 15 amino acids. Germline V gene data show CDR1 as SEHNR and CDR2 as FQNEAQ (reference sequence). CDR3 region: CASSLGEWGQETQYF. The CDR3 DNA reads as TGTGCCAGCAGCTTGGGGGAGTGGGGGCAAGAGACCCAGTACTTC.

The chain combines TRBV2 with TRBJ1-4; no firm D call. The CDR3 has 13 residues. Germline CDR1 reads SNHLY; CDR2 reads FYNNEI. Deletions cut 8 bases from V and 6 bases from J, with 13 bases between. In DNA, the CDR3 is TGTGCCAGCCGTACCCCCGGAGATGAAAAACTGTTTTTT. It specifies CASRTPGDEKLFF.

This chain uses TRBV4-1 with TRBJ2-6, with D maybe TRBD1 (6 bases). Germline CDR1 reads MGHRA; CDR2 reads YSYEKL. This CDR3 contains 17 residues. Trimming removed 5 bases from V and 0 bases from J, with 14 bases in between. The CDR3 DNA follows: TGCGCCAGCAGCGTTCGGGACATGAGCTCTGGGGCCAACGTCCTGACTTTC. Protein: CASSVRDMSSGANVLTF.

The CDR3 region is CASSVGPPGVNSPLHF. CDR3 nucleotides: TGTGCCAGCAGCGTAGGTCCGCCAGGGGTTAATTCACCCCTCCACTTT. This sequence joins TRBV9 and TRBJ1-6; D perhaps matches TRBD1 (6 bases). The CDR3 length is 16 residues. From germline, CDR1 is SGDLS and CDR2 YYNGEE. V was cut by 0 bases and J by 6 bases, with 13 bases left in between.

This chain connects TRBV9 to TRBJ1-1, with 8 bases aligning to TRBD1. There are 16 residues in the CDR3. The germline V gene has CDR1 SGDLS and CDR2 YYNGEE. The ends lost 4 bases at V and 4 bases at J; junction bases unmatched: 12. This chain's CDR3 is CASSPWTGSLGTEAFF. CDR3 nucleotide sequence: TGTGCCAGCAGCCCCTGGACAGGGAGCTTGGGCACTGAAGCTTTCTTT.

The chain links TRBV7-3 to TRBJ2-2; TRBD1 matches at 7 bases. J gave up 1 base and V 5 bases, and 4 bases lay outside the gene matches. Germline CDR1 SGHTA, CDR2 FQGTGA. The length of the CDR3 is 15 residues. The chain's CDR3 is CASSPRGRNTGELFF. CDR3 coding DNA: TGTGCCAGCAGCCCCAGGGGGAGGAACACCGGGGAGCTGTTTTTT. The whole variable domain, filled in from reference TRBV7-3 and TRBJ2-2, reads GAGVSQTPSNKVTEKGKYVELRCDPISGHTALYWYRQSLGQGPEFLIYFQGTGAADDSGLPNDRFFAVRPEGSVSTLKIQRTERGDSAVYLCASSPRGRNTGELFFGEGSRLTVL.

The chain combines TRBV28 with TRBJ1-3; D perhaps matches TRBD1 (6 bases). Germline V gene lookup returns CDR1 MDHEN and CDR2 SYDVKM. The CDR3 is made up of 13 amino acids. Between the trimmed V and J ends, which lost 3 bases and 4 bases, there was a span of 7 bases. The CDR3 protein is CASSFRGGNTIYF. The CDR3 DNA reads as TGTGCCAGCAGTTTTAGGGGGGGAAACACCATATATTTT.

This clone has a single count. V usage is TRBV4-2 and J usage is TRBJ2-3; D gene unclear. V was pared by 0 bases and J by 1 base, with 8 bases between. CDR1 LGHNA and CDR2 YNFKEQ come from the germline V gene. The CDR3 runs 15 residues. As DNA, the CDR3 is TGTGCCAGCAGCCAAGAACTCGCGGGCACAGATACGCAGTATTTT. Its translation is CASSQELAGTDTQYF.

The rearrangement links TRBV27 to TRBJ1-1, with no clear D. Looked up from germline, CDR1 is MNHEY and CDR2 is SMNVEV (reference sequence). The CDR3 extends over 13 amino acids. Trimming pared 2 bases from V and 1 base from J, leaving 5 bases between. CDR3 nucleotide sequence: TGTGCCAGCAGTTTAGTTGGGAACACTGAAGCTTTCTTT. It translates to CASSLVGNTEAFF.

The chain couples TRBV5-3 to TRBJ2-7, with D maybe TRBD1 (5 bases). TRBV5-3 is noted as an ORF with a role that remains uncertain. CDR3 length: 15 amino acids. The V gene lost 4 bases and the J gene lost 1 base, with 15 bases spanning the gap. CDR3 nucleotides: TGTGCCAGAAGCCGTCCGACAGAAGTTTCCTACGAGCAGTACTTC. It encodes CARSRPTEVSYEQYF.

CDR3 amino acids: CASSLYRGAEAFF. The CDR3 coding sequence is TGTGCCAGCAGCTTGTATCGGGGTGCTGAAGCTTTCTTT. The chain is built from TRBV5-6 and TRBJ1-1; no clear D. This CDR3 has 13 amino acids. Trimming took off 1 base at V and 6 bases at J, with 10 bases between the two ends. CDR1 is SGHDT, CDR2 YYEEEE, per germline.

The chain couples TRBV5-1 to TRBJ2-5; 8 bases line up with TRBD1. V gave up 2 bases and J gave up 6 bases; unmatched junction bases: 6. The CDR3 covers 14 residues. Looked up from germline, CDR1 is SGHRS and CDR2 is YFSETQ. The CDR3 DNA is TGCGCCAGCAGCTTACGACAGGGGAAAAAGACCCAGTACTTC. This translates into CASSLRQGKKTQYF.

The chain has TRBV2 and TRBJ2-2, with 8 positions matching TRBD2. CDR3 size: 15 residues. The ends lost 4 bases at V and 2 bases at J; junction bases unmatched: 3. CDR1 and CDR2 from the germline V gene are SNHLY and FYNNEI. The CDR3, as DNA: TGTGCCAGCAGTGGCGCGGGGGGCAACACCGGGGAGCTGTTTTTT. Translation: CASSGAGGNTGELFF.

The rearrangement uses TRBV14 and TRBJ2-4, with TRBD2 matching over 10 bases. V shed 5 bases, J shed 9 bases, and the junction held 16 bases outside the gene matches. The CDR3 totals 17 residues. Germline CDR1 reads SGHDN; CDR2 reads FVKESK. CDR3 DNA: TGTGCCAGCAGCGCTAACTTAGCGGGGGGCTTGATAAGCATTCAGTACTTC. It translates to CASSANLAGGLISIQYF.